The 29 T cell receptor beta chains below all came from one sample that was sequenced in a study of blood T cell repertoires in COVID-19. The table came from immunoSEQ multiplex PCR; TCRdb's copy has only in-frame clones and leaves some out. Of 65,000 or so clones listed, approximately 84% are singletons. The source material was peripheral blood. These receptors were collected from a man in his forties or fifties with active COVID-19.

The chain joins TRBV27 to TRBJ1-3, with D possibly TRBD1 on 6 matching bases. Trimming pared 2 bases from V and 0 bases from J, leaving 8 bases between. Per germline, CDR1 MNHEY and CDR2 SMNVEV (reference sequence). CDR3 length equals 15 residues. CDR3 sequence: CASSLDRSSGNTIYF. The CDR3 region has the DNA TGTGCCAGCAGTTTAGACAGGAGCTCTGGAAACACCATATATTTT.

This clone appeared a single time. The V call is TRBV6-5, the J call TRBJ2-3; TRBD2 might be the D (7 bases). CDR3 length: 15 residues. Per the germline V gene, CDR1 is MNHEY and CDR2 is SVGAGI. V was cut by 7 bases and J by 2 bases, with 16 bases left in between. For the CDR3, the DNA is TGTGCCAGCATAGGGGGGGGGCCCTACACAGATACGCAGTATTTT. This translates into CASIGGGPYTDTQYF.

V usage is TRBV4-1 and J usage is TRBJ1-4, with TRBD1 identical over 8 bases. Germline V gene lookup returns CDR1 MGHRA and CDR2 YSYEKL. This CDR3 comprises 15 residues. Trimming took 2 bases from V and 7 from J; bases not matched to a gene: 6. As DNA, the CDR3 is TGCGCCAGCAGCCAACCGGACAGGGATAGTGAAAAACTGTTTTTT. It yields the protein CASSQPDRDSEKLFF.

This chain uses TRBV9 with TRBJ2-3, with TRBD2 as a possible D gene (7 bases). There are 16 residues in the CDR3. V lost 4 bases to trimming and J lost 4 bases, with 19 bases between them. The germline V gene has CDR1 SGDLS and CDR2 YYNGEE. The DNA for the CDR3 is TGTGCCAGCAGCCCAGGGGAGGGAGGGGCGGCAGATACGCAGTATTTT. Translated, it gives CASSPGEGGAADTQYF.

This clone came up a few times. The chain couples TRBV15 to TRBJ1-2; 8 bases align to TRBD1. Trimming at V came to 1 base and at J to 8 bases, leaving 3 bases not matched to a gene. The CDR3 is 13 amino acids. Germline assignment: CDR1 LNHNV and CDR2 YYDKDF (reference sequence). The CDR3 DNA sequence: TGTGCCACCAGCAGAGTGACAGGGGACGGCTACACCTTC. Translated, it gives CATSRVTGDGYTF.

This clone has just a few counts. The identical CDR3 is also encoded by other nucleotide sequences in the sample. This chain connects TRBV9 to TRBJ1-6; TRBD1 matches 7 bases. The CDR3 is 15 amino acids. Germline CDR1 is SGDLS and CDR2 is YYNGEE. V was pared by 4 bases and J by 5 bases, with 6 bases of the junction left unmatched. CDR3 protein: CASSTSGQDNSPLHF. As DNA, the CDR3 is TGTGCCAGCAGCACAAGTGGACAGGATAATTCACCCCTCCACTTT.

This clone was recorded a few times. V and J are TRBV29-1 and TRBJ2-1, with 8 bases that match TRBD2. Per germline, CDR1 SQVTM and CDR2 ANQGSEA. The V segment lost 8 bases and the J segment 0 bases; nucleotides outside the gene matches: 6. The CDR3 contains 14 residues. This CDR3 is CSTKSGSSYNEQFF. CDR3 DNA sequence: TGCAGCACTAAAAGCGGGAGCTCCTACAATGAGCAGTTCTTC.

The chain is built from TRBV3-1 (or the pseudogene TRBV3-2) and TRBJ2-7, with a tentative D call TRBD2 (5 bases). The germline V and J ends were trimmed by 3 bases and 2 bases, with 11 bases remaining between them. This CDR3 spans 14 amino acids. The germline gives CDR1 LGHDT, CDR2 YNNKEL (reference sequence). The CDR3 DNA is TGTGCCAGCAGCCAGCTCGGTAGCGCCTACGAGCAGTACTTC. This sequence encodes CASSQLGSAYEQYF.

V gene TRBV27 combines with J gene TRBJ1-2; 11 bases are a match to TRBD1. Trimming at V came to 3 bases and at J to 7 bases, leaving 13 bases not matched to a gene. This CDR3 is 17 amino acids long. The germline CDR1 and CDR2 sequences are MNHEY and SMNVEV (reference sequence). In DNA form, the CDR3 reads TGTGCCAGCAGTTTCTCGTCTTTTGGACAGGGGGCTCCTGGCTACACCTTC. Translation gives CASSFSSFGQGAPGYTF.

The genes are TRBV5-1 and TRBJ2-5; 9 bases agree with TRBD2. With 4 bases clipped from V and 5 bases from J, the junction kept 6 bases outside the gene matches. There are 14 residues in the CDR3. Per germline, CDR1 SGHRS and CDR2 YFSETQ. CDR3 DNA sequence: TGCGCCAGCAGCATTAGCGGGAGTTGGGAGACCCAGTACTTC. Residues: CASSISGSWETQYF.

The chain links TRBV4-3 to TRBJ2-7; a possible D gene is TRBD2 (6 bases). The CDR3 sequence is 14 residues long. The germline CDR1 and CDR2 sequences are LGHNA and YSLEER. V shed 2 bases and J shed 3 bases, with 11 bases lying between them. CDR3 nucleotides: TGCGCCAGCAGCCAATCCGTGCGGGACTACGAGCAGTACTTC. It is translated as CASSQSVRDYEQYF.

J is TRBJ1-1 and V is TRBV23-1; maybe TRBD1 (6 bases). TRBV23-1 is reported as an ORF; its role is uncertain. There are 14 residues in the CDR3. V lost 7 bases, J lost 0 bases, and 12 bases lay in between. This CDR3 is CASTKDSMNTEAFF. CDR3 nucleotide sequence: TGCGCCAGCACCAAGGACAGTATGAACACTGAAGCTTTCTTT.

The gene calls are TRBV11-3 and TRBJ2-7; D is ambiguous. This CDR3 is 13 amino acids long. V was shortened by 2 bases and J by 2 bases, with 7 bases between the two germline ends. Germline V lookup: CDR1 SGHNT, CDR2 YENEEA. CDR3 DNA sequence: TGTGCCAGCAGCTTAAGGAGTACCTACGAGCAGTACTTC. This codes for CASSLRSTYEQYF.

This chain links TRBV12-5 with TRBJ2-7; D remains unclear. Germline V gene data show CDR1 as LGHNT and CDR2 as FRNRAP. This CDR3 region has 14 residues. The V gene lost 7 bases and the J gene lost 0 bases, with 13 bases spanning the gap. The CDR3 is CASAPRLSSYEQYF. CDR3 DNA: TGTGCTAGTGCCCCCAGACTCAGCTCCTACGAGCAGTACTTC.

The chain recombines TRBV4-1 with TRBJ2-7, with D possibly being TRBD2 (6 bases). The ends were cut back, 1 base at V and 9 bases at J, with 10 bases in the middle. Germline V gene data show CDR1 as MGHRA and CDR2 as YSYEKL. The CDR3 covers 12 residues. The CDR3 loop reads CASSQVRGGQYF. CDR3 DNA sequence: TGCGCCAGCAGCCAAGTTCGGGGAGGGCAGTACTTC.

The chain employs TRBV19 and TRBJ1-4; D is unresolved. This CDR3 is 14 amino acids long. V lost 9 bases, J lost 4 bases, and 15 bases lay in between. Germline CDR1 is LNHDA and CDR2 is SQIVND (reference sequence). The CDR3 DNA is TGTGCCAGCCAGAGTCCCGGGAATAATGAAAAACTGTTTTTT. Its translation is CASQSPGNNEKLFF.

CDR3 in DNA: TGTGCCAGCAGTTTCACAGGGGACACTGAAGCTTTCTTT. Its protein product is CASSFTGDTEAFF. The chain combines TRBV28 with TRBJ1-1; 7 nucleotides align to TRBD1. This CDR3 has 13 amino acids. Trimming removed 3 bases from V and 3 bases from J; junction bases left unmatched: 1. The germline gives CDR1 MDHEN, CDR2 SYDVKM.

The chain couples TRBV7-9 to TRBJ2-5; TRBD2 aligns across 8 bases. The CDR3 is made up of 14 amino acids. Germline CDR1 and CDR2: SEHNR and FQNEAQ (reference sequence). The V segment lost 5 bases and the J segment 1 base; nucleotides outside the gene matches: 3. The CDR3 protein is CASSPTSGQETQYF. The DNA for the CDR3 is TGTGCCAGCAGCCCCACTAGCGGCCAAGAGACCCAGTACTTC.

V and J are TRBV28 and TRBJ1-3, with TRBD1 matching over 7 bases. The CDR3 has 16 residues. The germline gives CDR1 MDHEN, CDR2 SYDVKM. V gave up 6 bases and J gave up 2 bases; unmatched junction bases: 10. The CDR3 DNA reads TGTGCCAGCAGCCCGGGACAGCCTCTGACTGGAAACACCATATATTTT. Translated: CASSPGQPLTGNTIYF.

V is TRBV4-1 and J is TRBJ2-3; no definite D call. V was pared by 1 base and J by 10 bases, with 12 bases between. Per the germline V gene, CDR1 is MGHRA and CDR2 is YSYEKL. This CDR3 region has 13 residues. The CDR3 coding sequence is TGCGCCAGCAGCCAAGTATTGACTCTGGCGCAGTATTTT. Translated: CASSQVLTLAQYF.

A few counts support this clone. Written as DNA, the CDR3 is TGTGCCAGCAGCGTAAGCAGGGCCCTTGGGGTAGATACGCAGTATTTT. The encoded protein is CASSVSRALGVDTQYF. The gene calls are TRBV9 and TRBJ2-3; D is possibly TRBD1 (5 bases). CDR3 length equals 16 residues. The germline CDR1 and CDR2 sequences are SGDLS and YYNGEE. Trimming cost V 1 base and J 5 bases, with 17 bases left between them. Full variable domain (outside the CDR3, taken from reference TRBV9 and TRBJ2-3): DSGVTQTPKHLITATGQRVTLRCSPRSGDLSVYWYQQSLDQGLQFLIQYYNGEERAKGNILERFSAQQFPDLHSELNLSSLELGDSALYFCASSVSRALGVDTQYFGPGTRLTVL.

The chain uses TRBV6-5 and TRBJ2-4; 8 bases fit TRBD1. Germline trimming cut 6 bases from V and 9 bases from J; bases unmatched to any gene: 10. The CDR3 is 14 amino acids. Germline V CDR1 and CDR2: MNHEY, SVGAGI. The CDR3 is CASRPGQGIGIQYF. DNA of the CDR3: TGTGCCAGCAGGCCCGGACAGGGAATCGGCATTCAGTACTTC.

The CDR3: CASSETYGDTGGNIQYF. The CDR3 DNA reads as TGTGCCAGCAGTGAAACATATGGCGATACAGGGGGGAACATTCAGTACTTC. The rearrangement joins TRBV6-1 to TRBJ2-4; TRBD1 matches at 8 bases. V gave up 2 bases and J gave up 7 bases; unmatched junction bases: 13. CDR3 length equals 17 residues. The V gene's germline CDR1 is MNHNS and CDR2 SASEGT.

This clone was seen more than once but under ten times. The CDR3 loop is CASLEGGSRSNYGYTF. CDR3 bases: TGTGCCAGTCTAGAGGGAGGGTCACGATCAAACTATGGCTACACCTTC. The chain carries TRBV19 and TRBJ1-2; the D is unclear. Germline V CDR1 and CDR2: LNHDA, SQIVND (reference sequence). This CDR3 has 16 residues. Trimming took 8 bases from V and 2 from J, leaving 21 bases between them.

As concerns this clone: Other DNA sequences in the sample encode the same CDR3. The chain combines TRBV5-1 with TRBJ1-1, with a weak D call TRBD1 (5 bases). The CDR3 runs to 13 residues. V lost 3 bases to trimming and J lost 1 base, with 7 bases between them. CDR1 is SGHRS, CDR2 YFSETQ, per germline. The CDR3 coding sequence is TGCGCCAGCAGCTCAACAGGGAACACTGAAGCTTTCTTT. The encoded protein is CASSSTGNTEAFF.

The V and J genes are TRBV7-3 and TRBJ1-1, with 7 bases identical to TRBD1. Germline V gene sequence: CDR1 SGHTA, CDR2 FQGTGA. J lost 0 bases, V lost 5 bases, and 3 bases had no gene match. The length of the CDR3 is 14 residues. In DNA, the CDR3 is TGTGCCAGCAGCAAGGGACAGATGAACACTGAAGCTTTCTTT. Its translation: CASSKGQMNTEAFF.

The genes are TRBV4-3 and TRBJ2-2; D might be TRBD2 (6 bases). The CDR3 contains 17 residues. Germline lookup yields CDR1 LGHNA and CDR2 YSLEER. The V gene lost 2 bases and the J gene lost 8 bases, with 21 bases spanning the gap. CDR3 sequence reads: CASSQNWLAVEGGELFF. The CDR3 DNA follows: TGCGCCAGCAGCCAAAATTGGCTGGCAGTGGAGGGGGGGGAGCTGTTTTTT.

This clone has a single count. The CDR3 reads CASSLKGAGDQPQHF. In DNA form, the CDR3 reads TGTGCCAGCAGCTTAAAGGGAGCAGGGGATCAGCCCCAGCATTTT. The chain has TRBV7-9 and TRBJ1-5, with D maybe TRBD1 (6 bases). The CDR3 loop spans 15 amino acids. Germline CDR1 and CDR2: SEHNR and FQNEAQ (reference sequence). Trimming took off 2 bases at V and 5 bases at J, with 13 bases between the two ends. Complete variable domain (other parts from reference TRBV7-9 and TRBJ1-5): DTGVSQNPRHKITKRGQNVTFRCDPISEHNRLYWYRQTLGQGPEFLTYFQNEAQLEKSRLLSDRFSAERPKGSFSTLEIQRTEQGDSAMYLCASSLKGAGDQPQHFGDGTRLSIL.

The chain links TRBV11-2 to TRBJ2-3; TRBD1 might be the D (5 bases). The V end was cut by 0 bases, the J end by 2 bases, with 6 bases between. The CDR3 sequence is 14 residues long. The germline V gene encodes CDR1 SGHAT and CDR2 FQNNGV. In DNA, the CDR3 is TGTGCCAGCAGCTTAGAGACAGACACAGATACGCAGTATTTT. Protein product: CASSLETDTDTQYF.